The 9 T cell receptor beta chains given below trace back to one sample, sequenced in a study of control samples from healthy donors and cancer patients. Here immunoSEQ multiplex PCR was the method, and the copy in TCRdb shows in-frame clones only, minus some. The table has a few hundred thousand clones, 80% to 95% seen once. The material sequenced was PBMCs. These receptors originate from a middle-aged man with head and neck cancer.

This chain joins TRBV28 and TRBJ1-4, with 9 positions matching TRBD1. J gave up 7 bases and V 3 bases, and 9 bases lay outside the gene matches. Germline CDR1 and CDR2: MDHEN and SYDVKM. The CDR3 length is 16 residues. CDR3 DNA sequence: TGTGCCAGCAGTTTCTCGACAGGGGGAACGGGTGAAAAACTGTTTTTT. Protein: CASSFSTGGTGEKLFF.

The chain is built from TRBV6-6 and TRBJ2-7; 11 bases line up with TRBD2. The CDR3 runs to 16 residues. The V gene end was trimmed by 5 bases and the J gene end by 4 bases; junction bases not matched to a gene: 10. CDR1 and CDR2 (germline): MNHNY, SVGAGI (reference sequence). Written as DNA, the CDR3 is TGTGCCAGCAGTCGACCGGGACTAGCGGCCCGATACGAGCAGTACTTC. The encoded protein is CASSRPGLAARYEQYF.

Written as DNA, the CDR3 is TGTGCCAGCTCACCAATCGTCACAAGGGGCTCTGGGGCCAACGTCCTGACTTTC. Translation gives CASSPIVTRGSGANVLTF. The genes are TRBV18 and TRBJ2-6; D is perhaps TRBD1 (5 bases). V was pared by 2 bases and J by 0 bases, with 14 bases between. The CDR3 extends over 18 amino acids. The V gene's germline CDR1 is KGHSH and CDR2 LQKENI. The whole variable domain, remainder taken from reference TRBV18 and TRBJ2-6, is NAGVMQNPRHLVRRRGQEARLRCSPMKGHSHVYWYRQLPEEGLKFMVYLQKENIIDESGMPKERFSAEFPKEGPSILRIQQVVRGDSAAYFCASSPIVTRGSGANVLTFGAGSRLTVL.

The chain joins TRBV7-9 to TRBJ2-3, with 12 bases lining up with TRBD2. The CDR3 extends over 18 amino acids. Germline V gene sequence: CDR1 SEHNR, CDR2 FQNEAQ (reference sequence). V lost 6 bases and J lost 5; bases outside the gene matches: 15. Here the CDR3 reads CASRLNPGLAGAGDTQYF. The CDR3 DNA reads TGTGCCAGCAGGCTTAACCCGGGACTAGCGGGCGCCGGAGATACGCAGTATTTT.

This clone appeared a single time. CDR3 in amino acids: CASSYSVAGASEQYF. In DNA form, the CDR3 reads TGTGCCAGCAGTTACTCCGTCGCGGGAGCCTCCGAGCAGTACTTC. J is TRBJ2-7 and V is TRBV6-6, with 7 positions matching TRBD2. In germline, CDR1 is MNHNY, CDR2 SVGAGI (reference sequence). Germline trimming cut 0 bases from V and 6 bases from J; bases unmatched to any gene: 8. CDR3 size: 15 residues.

The rearrangement uses TRBV28 and TRBJ1-2; D may be TRBD1 (6 bases). Germline V gene lookup returns CDR1 MDHEN and CDR2 SYDVKM. With 3 bases removed from V and 3 bases from J, the gap between germline ends came to 17 bases. The CDR3 runs 16 residues. This CDR3 is CASSFGGARGDYGYTF. The CDR3 DNA sequence: TGTGCCAGCAGTTTTGGTGGGGCGAGGGGGGACTATGGCTACACCTTC.

As to this clone: Other DNA sequences within the sample encode an identical CDR3. The chain joins TRBV28 to TRBJ2-5, with D possibly TRBD1 on 5 matching bases. The CDR3 runs 14 residues. CDR1 MDHEN and CDR2 SYDVKM come from the germline V gene. Trimming took off 3 bases at V and 4 bases at J, with 12 bases between the two ends. The CDR3 here is CASSLWQGGETQYF. In nucleotides, the CDR3 is TGTGCCAGCAGTTTGTGGCAGGGTGGAGAGACCCAGTACTTC.

The gene calls are TRBV2 and TRBJ2-7; no definite D call. Per germline, CDR1 SNHLY and CDR2 FYNNEI. CDR3 size: 14 residues. Between the trimmed V and J ends, which lost 4 bases and 2 bases, there was a span of 12 bases. The CDR3 is CASSVDQTAYEQYF. CDR3 DNA sequence: TGTGCCAGCAGTGTGGACCAGACCGCCTACGAGCAGTACTTC.

V and J are TRBV7-3 and TRBJ2-3; 10 bases line up with TRBD2. This CDR3 comprises 17 residues. Losses at the gene ends were 5 bases for V and 6 bases for J; bases not matched to a gene: 14. The germline V gene encodes CDR1 SGHTA and CDR2 FQGTGA. CDR3 in DNA: TGTGCCAGCAGCCCCATAGGACTAGCGGATAGCTTCGATACGCAGTATTTT. Translating it yields CASSPIGLADSFDTQYF. The full variable domain, completed using reference TRBV7-3 and TRBJ2-3, is GAGVSQTPSNKVTEKGKYVELRCDPISGHTALYWYRQSLGQGPEFLIYFQGTGAADDSGLPNDRFFAVRPEGSVSTLKIQRTERGDSAVYLCASSPIGLADSFDTQYFGPGTRLTVL.